What follows are 32 T cell receptor beta chains derived from one specimen sequenced in a study of T-cell reconstitution after alpha-beta-depleted transplantation in children. Preparing the TCRbeta library involved the use of unique molecular identifiers. TCRdb re-derived calls from the PCR reads in MiXCR, one entry per CDR3 protein. Among about 900,000 distinct CDR3 sequences listed, around 30% were seen once. The sequenced sample was PBMCs, mostly from graft donor cells, obtained 360 days after TCRalphabeta/CD19-depleted stem cell transplant. The source of these receptors is a boy younger than two who had a stem cell transplant for SCID, so the T cells may come from the graft donor.

The genes are TRBV20-1 and TRBJ2-1, with 9 bases aligning to TRBD2. The V gene end was trimmed by 3 bases and the J gene end by 10 bases; junction bases not matched to a gene: 22. This CDR3 is built from 18 residues. Germline V lookup: CDR1 DFQATT, CDR2 SNEGSKA (reference sequence). This chain's CDR3 is CSASRLRRGGRFMGEQFF. The CDR3 DNA reads TGCAGTGCTAGCCGTTTGAGGCGGGGGGGCCGGTTTATGGGAGAGCAGTTCTTC.

This clonotype has a handful of counts. The rearrangement joins TRBV12-3 or TRBV12-4 to TRBJ1-4; 9 positions agree with TRBD1. The CDR3 runs to 18 residues. V trimming: 2 bases; J trimming: 3 bases; junction bases outside the gene matches: 10. CDR3 DNA: TGTGCCAGCAGTTTAACGGGACAGGGAGAAGGGGCTAATGAAAAACTGTTTTTT. Its translation: CASSLTGQGEGANEKLFF.

This clonotype was detected only once. This sequence joins TRBV28 and TRBJ2-2; D gene uncertain. This CDR3 comprises 16 residues. Trimming cost V 4 bases and J 3 bases, with 15 bases left between them. The germline gives CDR1 MDHEN, CDR2 SYDVKM. CDR3 sequence reads: CASSSQQPGDTGELFF. In DNA form, the CDR3 reads TGTGCCAGCAGTTCCCAACAGCCCGGAGACACCGGGGAGCTGTTTTTT.

This rearrangement joins TRBV5-1 to TRBJ2-4; D is unclear. The CDR3 is 12 amino acids. V lost 4 bases, J lost 6 bases, and 8 bases lay in between. Germline loops: CDR1 SGHRS, CDR2 YFSETQ. CDR3 residues: CASSPDGNIQYF. Here the CDR3 DNA reads TGCGCCAGCAGCCCTGACGGAAACATTCAGTACTTC.

The chain employs TRBV10-3 and TRBJ1-1; 11 nucleotides line up with TRBD1. The CDR3 runs to 14 residues. Germline-derived CDR1 and CDR2 are ENHRY and SYGVKD. Trimming at V came to 6 bases and at J to 5 bases, leaving 5 bases not matched to a gene. CDR3: CAIRKDRGRTEAFF. The CDR3 region has the DNA TGTGCCATCAGAAAGGACAGGGGGCGGACTGAAGCTTTCTTT.

There are a few counts of this clonotype. V gene TRBV12-3 or TRBV12-4 combines with J gene TRBJ2-7; the D is unclear. The CDR3 spans 13 residues. Trimming cost V 1 base and J 7 bases, with 11 bases left between them. CDR3 nucleotides: TGTGCCAGCAGTTTAGGGACCATTCGGGAGCAGTACTTC. Translation gives CASSLGTIREQYF.

The chain combines TRBV20-1 with TRBJ2-7; 7 nucleotides align to TRBD1. The CDR3 consists of 15 residues. From germline, CDR1 is DFQATT and CDR2 SNEGSKA (reference sequence). The V segment lost 0 bases and the J segment 6 bases; nucleotides outside the gene matches: 11. In DNA, the CDR3 is TGCAGTGCTAGAGATAGCCCCCGACAGGGAACCGAGCAGTACTTC. Translating it yields CSARDSPRQGTEQYF.

This clonotype showed up many times. The genes are TRBV12-3 or TRBV12-4 and TRBJ1-5; no clear D gene. The V gene lost 1 base and the J gene lost 4 bases, with 5 bases spanning the gap. The CDR3 is 13 residues long. CDR3 residues: CASSLGRNQPQHF. The CDR3 DNA reads as TGTGCCAGCAGTTTAGGACGAAATCAGCCCCAGCATTTT.

The rearrangement uses TRBV7-8 and TRBJ2-4; possibly TRBD1 for D (5 bases). CDR1 is SGHVS, CDR2 FQNEAQ, per germline. Trimming removed 5 bases from V and 7 bases from J, with 9 bases in between. The CDR3 sequence is 12 residues long. The CDR3: CASSMPGNIQYF. The CDR3 bases are TGTGCCAGCAGCATGCCAGGGAACATTCAGTACTTC.

The rearrangement joins TRBV7-9 to TRBJ2-3; D not certain. V dropped 5 bases and J dropped 2 bases, with 11 bases sitting between them. The germline CDR1 and CDR2 sequences are SEHNR and FQNEAQ (reference sequence). This CDR3 contains 14 residues. The CDR3 DNA sequence: TGTGCCAGCAGCCTCACCTCGGTCACAGATACGCAGTATTTT. Its translation is CASSLTSVTDTQYF.

In DNA form, the CDR3 reads TGCAGCGTTGACGGATACGGACAGGGGTATGGCTACACCTTC. It is translated as CSVDGYGQGYGYTF. The rearrangement joins TRBV29-1 to TRBJ1-2; the match to TRBD1 covers 9 bases. The CDR3 consists of 14 residues. The ends lost 3 bases at V and 5 bases at J; junction bases unmatched: 7. The germline gives CDR1 SQVTM, CDR2 ANQGSEA.

V gene TRBV12-3 or TRBV12-4 combines with J gene TRBJ1-5, with D unresolved. The CDR3 extends over 15 amino acids. V was cut by 6 bases and J by 10 bases, with 22 bases left in between. CDR3 residues: CASRGRGGPGEPQHF. CDR3 nucleotides: TGTGCCAGCAGGGGGAGAGGTGGGCCCGGGGAACCCCAGCATTTT.

In the case of this clonotype: This may be a read error: a much more frequent sequence differs by one nucleotide. As DNA, the CDR3 is TGTGCCAGCAGCTTTACAGGGACCTCCTACAATGAGCAGTTCTTC. It is translated as CASSFTGTSYNEQFF. The chain combines TRBV5-5 with TRBJ2-1; weak D call: TRBD1 (6 bases). The CDR3 has 15 residues. CDR1 is SGHKS and CDR2 is YYEKEE in the germline V gene (reference sequence). V lost 2 bases, J lost 0 bases, and 9 bases lay in between.

The chain has TRBV18 and TRBJ1-1, with no clear D. The V end lost 3 bases, the J end lost 5 bases, and 22 bases lay between the germline ends. The CDR3 has 17 residues. CDR1 is KGHSH, CDR2 LQKENI, per germline. The chain's CDR3 is CASSPAGGGSVWTEAFF. CDR3 DNA sequence: TGTGCCAGCTCACCCGCAGGCGGTGGAAGTGTATGGACTGAAGCTTTCTTT.

There are a few counts of this clonotype. This sequence joins TRBV6-2 or TRBV6-3 and TRBJ2-3; 9 bases are a match to TRBD2. CDR1 is MNHEY and CDR2 is SVGEGT in the germline V gene. Trimming removed 7 bases from V and 1 base from J; junction bases left unmatched: 6. The CDR3 spans 15 residues. CDR3 protein: CASTATSGRTDTQYF. The CDR3 coding sequence is TGTGCCAGCACCGCGACTAGCGGCCGCACAGATACGCAGTATTTT.

The chain has TRBV15 and TRBJ2-3; maybe TRBD1 (6 bases). Per germline, CDR1 LNHNV and CDR2 YYDKDF (reference sequence). The CDR3 runs 17 residues. V was pared by 1 base and J by 4 bases, with 18 bases between. The CDR3 DNA sequence: TGTGCCACCAGCAGAGGTTCCTGGGGGCGAGGGTCAGATACGCAGTATTTT. Its protein product is CATSRGSWGRGSDTQYF.

The chain has TRBV10-3 and TRBJ2-7, with 9 positions matching TRBD2. Germline values: CDR1 ENHRY, CDR2 SYGVKD. V shed 8 bases and J 2 bases; nucleotides not matched to a gene: 4. There are 13 residues in the CDR3. In DNA, the CDR3 is TGTGCCATCCAGACTAGCGGAGCCTACGAGCAGTACTTC. Translating gives CAIQTSGAYEQYF.

The J gene is TRBJ2-6, the V gene TRBV20-1, with D uncertain. The V end was cut by 2 bases, the J end by 0 bases, with 11 bases between. Germline assignment: CDR1 DFQATT and CDR2 SNEGSKA (reference sequence). CDR3 size: 16 residues. The CDR3 DNA reads TGCAGTGCTAGACCCGAGTGGCCCTCTGGGGCCAACGTCCTGACTTTC. Its translation is CSARPEWPSGANVLTF.

This chain connects TRBV6-2 or TRBV6-3 to TRBJ2-3, with a weak D call TRBD2 (6 bases). The germline V gene has CDR1 MNHEY and CDR2 SVGEGT. The CDR3 contains 16 residues. Trimming left V 0 bases short and J 4 bases short, with 14 bases between. The DNA of the CDR3 is TGTGCCAGCAGTTACTCCGGGGGTTACGTGGCAGATACGCAGTATTTT. Encoded protein: CASSYSGGYVADTQYF.

The chain links TRBV3-1 to TRBJ2-3, with a possible D match to TRBD1 (5 bases). The CDR3 consists of 14 residues. Germline loops: CDR1 LGHDT, CDR2 YNNKEL (reference sequence). Between the trimmed V and J ends, which lost 6 bases and 0 bases, there was a span of 10 bases. CDR3 protein: CASRKTASTDTQYF. CDR3 sequence (DNA): TGTGCCAGCAGGAAGACAGCTAGCACAGATACGCAGTATTTT.

V is TRBV10-3 and J is TRBJ1-5; 8 bases align to TRBD1. The trim removed 2 bases at V and 6 bases at J, leaving 6 bases unmatched. This CDR3 spans 15 amino acids. Germline-derived CDR1 and CDR2 are ENHRY and SYGVKD. Written as DNA, the CDR3 is TGTGCCATCAGTGAGGGGCAGGGGGCTTCTCAGCCCCAGCATTTT. It yields the protein CAISEGQGASQPQHF.

The table lists this clonotype with a few counts. CDR3 residues: CSASVGSYDTEAFF. For the CDR3, the DNA is TGCAGTGCTAGCGTCGGCAGCTACGACACTGAAGCTTTCTTT. The chain employs TRBV20-1 and TRBJ1-1; the D is unclear. The CDR3 loop spans 14 amino acids. Trimming shortened V by 3 bases and J by 3 bases, and 14 bases separated the two germline ends. CDR1 and CDR2 (germline): DFQATT, SNEGSKA (reference sequence).

This clonotype has ten or more counts. The chain recombines TRBV27 with TRBJ2-1; D perhaps matches TRBD1 (6 bases). V shed 6 bases and J shed 3 bases, with 12 bases lying between them. Germline CDR1 and CDR2: MNHEY and SMNVEV (reference sequence). The CDR3 has 14 amino acids. As DNA, the CDR3 is TGTGCCAGCAGATTCCAGGGGAGCTACAATGAGCAGTTCTTC. This codes for CASRFQGSYNEQFF.

J is TRBJ2-2 and V is TRBV20-1; D may be TRBD1 or TRBD2 (5 bases each). V gave up 3 bases and J gave up 1 base, with 15 bases separating them. The CDR3 has 16 residues. Per the germline V gene, CDR1 is DFQATT and CDR2 is SNEGSKA (reference sequence). The CDR3 loop reads CSARDTGPLNTGELFF. DNA for the CDR3: TGCAGTGCTAGGGACACGGGGCCACTGAACACCGGGGAGCTGTTTTTT.

This clonotype was seen a few times. This sequence joins TRBV6-1 and TRBJ1-6, with D unclear. Germline V CDR1 and CDR2: MNHNS, SASEGT. The CDR3 has 14 amino acids. V was cut by 6 bases and J by 7 bases, with 13 bases left in between. CDR3 in DNA: TGTGCCAGCAGGCCCCCTAGCAGGAATTCACCCCTCCACTTT. As protein: CASRPPSRNSPLHF.

This clonotype was seen more than once but under ten times. This chain joins TRBV12-3 or TRBV12-4 and TRBJ1-3; TRBD1 matches at 7 bases. This CDR3 is 14 amino acids long. V was pared by 2 bases and J by 8 bases, with 6 bases of the junction left unmatched. The CDR3 DNA follows: TGTGCCAGCAGTTTATCAGGGGGAGAGGACACCATATATTTT. Translation: CASSLSGGEDTIYF.

This clonotype has more than one count but fewer than ten. This chain connects TRBV12-3 or TRBV12-4 to TRBJ1-6; maybe TRBD1 (6 bases). Trimming cost V 9 bases and J 7 bases, with 13 bases left between them. The CDR3 is 13 residues long. DNA of the CDR3: TGTGCCAGTAGGGGGGGGAGCAATTCACCCCTCCACTTT. Translation: CASRGGSNSPLHF.

The chain employs TRBV10-3 and TRBJ2-7; the D is unclear. V lost 6 bases and J lost 7, with 13 bases in between. CDR1 is ENHRY and CDR2 is SYGVKD in the germline V gene. This CDR3 region has 12 residues. CDR3 coding DNA: TGTGCCATCAGCCTCCCCTTTTGGGAGCAGTACTTC. This codes for CAISLPFWEQYF.

This clonotype was recorded a few times. J is TRBJ2-3 and V is TRBV28; 10 nucleotides line up with TRBD1. The trim removed 6 bases at V and 0 bases at J, leaving 3 bases unmatched. The CDR3 length is 15 residues. Germline CDR1 is MDHEN and CDR2 is SYDVKM. CDR3 nucleotides: TGTGCCAGCAGGGACAGGGGGTCGAGCACAGATACGCAGTATTTT. Translation: CASRDRGSSTDTQYF. Looking up the rest from reference TRBV28 and TRBJ2-3 gives the full variable domain: DVKVTQSSRYLVKRTGEKVFLECVQDMDHENMFWYRQDPGLGLRLIYFSYDVKMKEKGDIPEGYSVSREKKERFSLILESASTNQTSMYLCASRDRGSSTDTQYFGPGTRLTVL.

The chain couples TRBV20-1 to TRBJ1-4; TRBD1 agrees at 9 bases. The CDR3 totals 14 residues. Unmatched junction bases numbered 8, after V lost 2 bases and J lost 10 bases. The germline V gene has CDR1 DFQATT and CDR2 SNEGSKA (reference sequence). DNA for the CDR3: TGCAGTGCTAGACACGGGACAGGGTACCTAAAACTGTTTTTT. It codes for CSARHGTGYLKLFF.

The chain carries TRBV20-1 and TRBJ1-2, with 7 positions matching TRBD1. Germline V CDR1 and CDR2: DFQATT, SNEGSKA (reference sequence). CDR3 length equals 15 residues. With V trimmed by 3 bases and J by 4 bases, 11 bases remained unmatched. The CDR3, as DNA: TGCAGTGCTAGCGAGGGGGCGTCTGTGGTCTATGGCTACACCTTC. It specifies CSASEGASVVYGYTF.

This clonotype was counted only a few times. The chain employs TRBV7-9 and TRBJ2-7, with D unresolved. The germline gives CDR1 SEHNR, CDR2 FQNEAQ (reference sequence). The CDR3 covers 15 residues. V was pared by 5 bases and J by 3 bases, with 17 bases between. The CDR3 sequence: CASSPRKDGSYEQYF. In DNA form, the CDR3 reads TGTGCCAGCAGCCCTAGAAAGGACGGAAGCTACGAGCAGTACTTC.